These T cell receptor beta chains were read from a single sample in a study of spatial heterogeneity in lung cancer. TCRdb used MiXCR to reprocess the 5' RACE reads, holding one entry per CDR3 protein. The table has about 94,000 distinct CDR3 sequences, 15% to 20% seen once. The sequenced sample was PBMCs, obtained at follow-up. Source of these receptors: a male donor with early-stage non-small cell lung cancer. Each CDR3 is given with its conserved first and last residue. A D gene is named only where the DNA matches it firmly. Size is omitted from some rows. Given values are once, few, many or a class for expanded clones.

d_gene | len | abundance | j_gene | v_gene | CDR3nt | CDR3aa
NA | 13 | many | TRBJ2-1 | TRBV29-1 | TGCAGCGTTCAGGGGAGCTCCTACAATGAGCAGTTCTTC | CSVQGSSYNEQFF
NA | 12 | many | TRBJ2-1 | TRBV20-1 | TGCAGTGCTAGCGGGAGTAGAAATGAGCAGTTCTTC | CSASGSRNEQFF
NA | 16 | NA | TRBJ1-5 | TRBV11-2 | TGTGCCAGCAGCCCTCGGAAAAGCCCTAGCAATCAGCCCCAGCATTTT | CASSPRKSPSNQPQHF
TRBD1 | 16 | few | TRBJ1-5 | TRBV6-2/TRBV6-3 | TGTGCCAGCAGTAAAAGGACAGGGCGAAACAATCAGCCCCAGCATTTT | CASSKRTGRNNQPQHF
TRBD1 | 15 | many | TRBJ1-2 | TRBV19 | TGTGCCAGTAGTCCCCGGACAGGGTCGGGCTATGGCTACACCTTC | CASSPRTGSGYGYTF
TRBD1 | 14 | few | TRBJ2-3 | TRBV11-2 | TGTGCCAGCAGACTAGACAGGGGCACAGATACGCAGTATTTT | CASRLDRGTDTQYF
NA | 12 | NA | TRBJ2-3 | TRBV20-1 | TGCAGTGCTAGGATAGCCCCGGATACGCAGTATTTT | CSARIAPDTQYF
NA | 17 | few | TRBJ1-2 | TRBV28 | TGTGCCAGCAGTCAGTTGGACAGCCTTCAGTCCAACTATGGCTACACCTTC | CASSQLDSLQSNYGYTF
NA | 16 | few | TRBJ2-3 | TRBV6-1 | TGTGCCAGCAGAACAACGAGGGGGTCGTTCACAGATACGCAGTATTTT | CASRTTRGSFTDTQYF
NA | 12 | few | TRBJ1-2 | TRBV6-5 | TGTGCCAGCAGAAAAACAGATTATGGCTACACCTTC | CASRKTDYGYTF
NA | 15 | few | TRBJ2-6 | TRBV20-1 | TGCAGTGCTAGAGAATACAGGGCTGGGGCCAACGTCCTGACTTTC | CSAREYRAGANVLTF
TRBD1 | 14 | few | TRBJ1-2 | TRBV10-3 | TGTGCCATCAGTGATCCAGGGGGGGACTATGGCTACACCTTC | CAISDPGGDYGYTF
TRBD1 | 14 | few | TRBJ2-1 | TRBV6-4 | TGTGCCAGCAAGCCGGGACAGGGGGCGAATGAGCAGTTCTTC | CASKPGQGANEQFF
NA | 13 | few | TRBJ1-5 | TRBV5-8 | TGTGCCAGCAGCTTGGTGGCCGGTCAGCCCCAGCATTTT | CASSLVAGQPQHF
TRBD1 | 15 | few | TRBJ1-2 | TRBV15 | TGTGCCACCAGCCCACGGACAGGAGCTAACTATGGCTACACCTTC | CATSPRTGANYGYTF
TRBD1 | 17 | few | TRBJ2-3 | TRBV7-2 | TGTGCCAGCAGCCTCACAGGGGACGGTTCTAGCACAGATACGCAGTATTTT | CASSLTGDGSSTDTQYF
NA | 13 | NA | TRBJ2-1 | TRBV7-3 | TGTGCCAGCAGCTTAAAGGGAGTCTATGAGCAGTTCTTC | CASSLKGVYEQFF
NA | 16 | NA | TRBJ2-3 | TRBV5-4 | TGTGCCAGCAGCTTGGGGGGACCATCTAGCACAGATACGCAGTATTTT | CASSLGGPSSTDTQYF
NA | 15 | few | TRBJ2-5 | TRBV4-3 | TGCGCCAGCAGCCAAGGGGGATCCAGTCAAGAGACCCAGTACTTC | CASSQGGSSQETQYF
NA | 13 | few | TRBJ1-5 | TRBV29-1 | TGCAGCGTAGGCAGTGGGGCGAGACAGCCCCAGCATTTT | CSVGSGARQPQHF
NA | 14 | NA | TRBJ2-3 | TRBV20-1 | TGCAGTGCTCTCCAGGCTGTGAGCACAGATACGCAGTATTTT | CSALQAVSTDTQYF
TRBD1 | 16 | few | TRBJ2-2 | TRBV7-2 | TGTGCCAGCAGCAAAGACAGGGCCAGAGGGGCCGGGGAGCTGTTTTTT | CASSKDRARGAGELFF
TRBD2 | 15 | few | TRBJ2-2 | TRBV7-2 | TGTGCCAGCAGCACAAGCGGGAGGAGTACCGGGGAGCTGTTTTTT | CASSTSGRSTGELFF
TRBD1 | 12 | few | TRBJ2-7 | TRBV20-1 | TGCAGTGCTGTCGGGACAGCTAAAGAGCAGTACTTC | CSAVGTAKEQYF
NA | 12 | many | TRBJ2-5 | TRBV6-2/TRBV6-3 | TGTGCCAGCAGTTACGTTGGAGAGACCCAGTACTTC | CASSYVGETQYF
TRBD2 | 17 | few | TRBJ2-1 | TRBV11-2 | TGTGCCAGCAGCACCGGACTAGCTCTGAGCTCCTACAATGAGCAGTTCTTC | CASSTGLALSSYNEQFF
NA | 18 | few | TRBJ2-5 | TRBV10-3 | TGTGCCATCAGTGAGTCCAAATCCAGGGTGGTTGGGCAAGAGACCCAGTACTTC | CAISESKSRVVGQETQYF
NA | 15 | many | TRBJ1-1 | TRBV12-3/TRBV12-4 | TGTGCCAGCAGTCCAGCTCCCCACTGGAACACTGAAGCTTTCTTT | CASSPAPHWNTEAFF
NA | 14 | few | TRBJ1-1 | TRBV20-1 | TGCAGTGCCCACGGTGGGGGCGCGAGGACTGAAGCTTTCTTT | CSAHGGGARTEAFF
TRBD2 | 14 | few | TRBJ2-1 | TRBV20-1 | TGCAGTGTGATAGCGGGAGGGCCTTTGGGTGAGCAGTTCTTC | CSVIAGGPLGEQFF
NA | 13 | few | TRBJ1-1 | TRBV4-3 | TGCGCCAGCAGCCAAGCCGGGAACACTGAAGCTTTCTTT | CASSQAGNTEAFF
NA | 15 | NA | TRBJ1-6 | TRBV6-6 | TGTGCCAGCAGACCAGCCGAGCGTGGGAATTCACCCCTCCACTTT | CASRPAERGNSPLHF
TRBD1 | 16 | few | TRBJ1-1 | TRBV27 | TGTGCCAGCAGTCCATGGGACAGGGGGCGCGAGTGGCCAGCTTTCTTT | CASSPWDRGREWPAFF